The 6 T cell receptor beta chains given below trace back to one sample, sequenced in a study of T cells in Graves' hyperthyroidism and ophthalmopathy. The CDR3 regions of TCR beta were amplified from RNA transcripts. During a first-round RT-PCR of the TCR CDR3, the HTBI primer set was used. TCRdb reprocessed the multiplex PCR reads via MiXCR and lists one record per CDR3 protein. There are 300,000 to 400,000 distinct CDR3 sequences in the sample; roughly a fifth occur only once, and over 45% lies in the top ten. Sequencing was performed on blood. These receptors were collected from a woman in her forties or fifties with Graves' hyperthyroidism.

This clonotype was seen more than once but under ten times. V usage is TRBV19 and J usage is TRBJ2-1; maybe TRBD2 (7 bases). V lost 4 bases and J lost 8, with 27 bases in between. The CDR3 is 18 residues long. Germline V CDR1 and CDR2: LNHDA, SQIVND (reference sequence). The DNA for the CDR3 is TGTGCCAGTAGTAAAGGGGGGGGAGCGGGACCCACTACCGATGAGCAGTTCTTC. It translates to CASSKGGGAGPTTDEQFF.

This clonotype has ten or more counts. The chain uses TRBV29-1 and TRBJ2-3; possible D gene TRBD2, 5 bases. This CDR3 region has 16 residues. The germline V gene has CDR1 SQVTM and CDR2 ANQGSEA. The ends were cut back, 5 bases at V and 1 base at J, with 19 bases in the middle. CDR3 sequence reads: CSVPRSGGRGTDTQYF. The CDR3 nucleotides are TGCAGCGTTCCCCGTAGTGGCGGGCGAGGCACAGATACGCAGTATTTT.

In its sample, this clonotype was seen many times. The chain carries TRBV28 and TRBJ1-5, with TRBD1 identical over 9 bases. The CDR3 has 17 amino acids. Germline V CDR1 and CDR2: MDHEN, SYDVKM. V trimming: 8 bases; J trimming: 0 bases; junction bases outside the gene matches: 11. In DNA form, the CDR3 reads TGTGCCAGCGGACCCGGGACAGGGCTCTATAGCAATCAGCCCCAGCATTTT. It translates to CASGPGTGLYSNQPQHF.

This clonotype was detected ten times or more. The chain has TRBV11-2 and TRBJ2-2; D uncertain. This CDR3 has 15 residues. The germline V gene has CDR1 SGHAT and CDR2 FQNNGV. Trimming removed 4 bases at V and 1 base at J, with 10 bases between. The CDR3 DNA is TGTGCCAGCAGCTCTAGTACATGGAACACCGGGGAGCTGTTTTTT. This codes for CASSSSTWNTGELFF.

Turning to this clonotype: A much larger clone differs by one base, so this may be a read error. The chain uses TRBV15 and TRBJ2-3; D is possibly TRBD1 (5 bases). Germline CDR1 reads LNHNV; CDR2 reads YYDKDF (reference sequence). This CDR3 has 15 amino acids. Trimming took 6 bases from V and 3 from J, leaving 16 bases between them. CDR3 bases: TGTGCCACCAGTCAGGGAACAGCGATGACAGATACGCAGTATTTT. It translates to CATSQGTAMTDTQYF.

At least ten counts were recorded for this clonotype. The chain joins TRBV7-9 to TRBJ2-1; D is unclear. CDR3 size: 15 residues. The germline CDR1 and CDR2 sequences are SEHNR and FQNEAQ (reference sequence). V dropped 1 base and J dropped 3 bases, with 10 bases sitting between them. CDR3 loop: CASSLVPSIYNEQFF. For the CDR3, the DNA is TGTGCCAGCAGCTTAGTGCCCTCCATCTACAATGAGCAGTTCTTC.